This is a list of T cell receptor beta chains from one sample in a study of OX40 agonist ivuxolimab in advanced cancers. The protocol was immunoSEQ multiplex PCR, while the TCRdb copy is restricted to in-frame clones and leaves out a portion. The sample holds tens of thousands of clones, about four fifths seen once. Sequences were derived from CD4+ or CD8+ T cells sorted from blood, sampled in a trial of the OX40 agonist ivuxolimab. These receptors all come from an adult with an advanced solid tumor such as melanoma, head and neck, liver or kidney cancer. The CDR3 runs from the conserved cysteine through the conserved F or W. The order of the fields is V gene, clone size, D gene, J gene, CDR3 DNA, CDR3 protein. A D gene is named only where the DNA matches it firmly. Size values are once, few and many counts, or a class for expanded clones, and some rows have none.

TRBV4-3	.	.	TRBJ1-4	TGCGCCAGCAGCCAAGCGCGCTCAACTAATGAAAAACTGTTTTTT	CASSQARSTNEKLFF
TRBV20-1	.	.	TRBJ1-1	TGCAGTGGCGGGTCCACTGAAGCTTTCTTT	CSGGSTEAFF
TRBV28	.	.	TRBJ2-7	TGTGCCAGCAGTTTGCAACAGGCCGTTTACGAGCAGTACTTC	CASSLQQAVYEQYF
TRBV14	.	.	TRBJ2-7	TGTGCCAGCAGCCGCAGATCCGGGAGCTCCTACGAGCAGTACTTC	CASSRRSGSSYEQYF
TRBV10-3	.	.	TRBJ2-1	TGTGCCATCAGTGACGCTTACAATGAGCAGTTCTTC	CAISDAYNEQFF
TRBV10-1	.	TRBD2	TRBJ2-7	TGCGCCAGCAGTGAGAGGACTAGCGGGAGGGGCGAGCAGTACTTC	CASSERTSGRGEQYF
TRBV2	.	.	TRBJ2-3	TGTGCCAGCGGCAACTGGGGTTTGACAGATACGCAGTATTTT	CASGNWGLTDTQYF
TRBV28	.	.	TRBJ1-1	TGTGCCAGCTCCGAAGGGACTGAAGCTTTCTTT	CASSEGTEAFF
TRBV7-9	.	.	TRBJ2-1	TGTGCCAGCAGCCCCCGAAGCAAAGAGCAGTTCTTC	CASSPRSKEQFF
TRBV18	.	.	TRBJ2-6	TGTGCCAGCTCACCCGGGGTCTTATATGGGGCCAACGTCCTGACTTTC	CASSPGVLYGANVLTF
TRBV18	.	.	TRBJ2-7	TGTGCCAGCCCCCCTAGCTCCTACGAGCAGTACTTC	CASPPSSYEQYF
TRBV11-3	.	TRBD2	TRBJ2-2	TGTGCCAGCAGCTTAGCGGGGGGGACGGCCGGGGAGCTGTTTTTT	CASSLAGGTAGELFF
TRBV27	.	TRBD2	TRBJ2-1	TGTGCCAGCAGTTTAACTAGCGGGGCAAGCTCCTACAATGAGCAGTTCTTC	CASSLTSGASSYNEQFF
TRBV5-1	.	.	TRBJ2-7	TGCGCCAGCAGCTTGGACTCTCTAAGCTCCTACGAGCAGTACTTC	CASSLDSLSSYEQYF
TRBV5-1	.	.	TRBJ1-1	TGCGCCAGCAGCCTTTATCAGGGGAACACTGAAGCTTTCTTT	CASSLYQGNTEAFF
TRBV7-2	.	.	TRBJ1-2	TGTGCCAGCAGCCTCAGCAACGGAGGGGGCTATGGCTACACCTTC	CASSLSNGGGYGYTF
TRBV30	.	.	TRBJ1-2	TGTGCCTGGAGTCTGGGGACATTCGGAAACACCTTC	CAWSLGTFGNTF
TRBV27	once	.	TRBJ2-5	TGTGCCGTTAGTGACAGATCATTGTACCAAGAGACCCAGTACTTC	CAVSDRSLYQETQYF
TRBV5-1	.	TRBD1	TRBJ1-1	TGCGCCAGCAGCTTAGACAGGGTAGTTGCTGAAGCTTTCTTT	CASSLDRVVAEAFF
TRBV28	.	.	TRBJ1-5	TGTGCCAGCAGTTTGGGGGGTATCGGGAGGAATCAGCCCCAGCATTTT	CASSLGGIGRNQPQHF
TRBV28	.	TRBD2	TRBJ2-3	TGTGCCAGCGGAGTTGTGGCGGGAGGAGATACGCAGTATTTT	CASGVVAGGDTQYF